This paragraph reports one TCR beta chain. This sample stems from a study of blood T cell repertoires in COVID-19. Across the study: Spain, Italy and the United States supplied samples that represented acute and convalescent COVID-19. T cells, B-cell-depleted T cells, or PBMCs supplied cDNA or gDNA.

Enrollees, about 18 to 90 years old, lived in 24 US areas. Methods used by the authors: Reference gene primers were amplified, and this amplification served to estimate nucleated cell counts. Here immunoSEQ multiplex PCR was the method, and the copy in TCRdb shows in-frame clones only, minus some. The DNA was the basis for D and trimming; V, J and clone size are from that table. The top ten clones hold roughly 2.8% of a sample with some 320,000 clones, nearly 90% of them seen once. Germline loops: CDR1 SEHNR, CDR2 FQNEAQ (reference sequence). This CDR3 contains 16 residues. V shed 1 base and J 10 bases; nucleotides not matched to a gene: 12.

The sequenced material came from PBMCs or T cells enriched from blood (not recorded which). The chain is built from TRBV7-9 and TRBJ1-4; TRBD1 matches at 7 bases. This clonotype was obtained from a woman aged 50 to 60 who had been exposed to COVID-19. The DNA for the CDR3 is TGTGCCAGCAGCTTAGGCGACAGGGACCTAGTCGTAAAACTGTTTTTT. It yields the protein CASSLGDRDLVVKLFF. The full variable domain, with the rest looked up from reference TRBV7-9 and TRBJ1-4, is DTGVSQNPRHKITKRGQNVTFRCDPISEHNRLYWYRQTLGQGPEFLTYFQNEAQLEKSRLLSDRFSAERPKGSFSTLEIQRTEQGDSAMYLCASSLGDRDLVVKLFFGSGTQLSVL.